The source of this T cell receptor (beta chain) is a study of vaccination effects on CD4 cells after COVID-19. Turning to the study itself: Two-dose BNT162b2 or mRNA-1273 vaccination was given to participants.

Clones were read by immunoSEQ multiplex PCR, and TCRdb kept only the in-frame ones, dropping some. The sample lists roughly 30,000 clones; 73% were seen once. The CDR3 runs 13 residues. Per germline, CDR1 LGHNA and CDR2 YNFKEQ. The germline V and J ends were trimmed by 0 bases and 7 bases, with 6 bases remaining between them. Sequencing in the ViraFEST assay came after antigen-specific CD4+ T cells had been expanded with viral peptide pools, which were used to stimulate PBMC. A roughly 10-day culture period preceded the isolation of CD4+ T cells. Previously uninfected by SARS-CoV-2, the vaccine recipients also showed negative nucleocapsid antibodies. After under 2.5 million PBMC were placed in each well, they were cultured with approximately 9.1 IU/ml IL-2 and 10 ug/ml peptides. IL-2 medium was substituted for half the medium on days 3 and 7. The study, taken as a whole, reports: Pronounced clonal contraction occurred in clones induced by infection and by vaccine late after vaccination.

Of note for this clone: Antigen: not known.

The material was CD4+ T cells from PBMCs cultured with HCoV-OC43 spike peptides, obtained before COVID-19 vaccination. Subset of the sample: HCoV-OC43 spike overlapping peptide pool stimulation. This sequence was found in a human donor who received a COVID-19 vaccine. The chain links TRBV4-2 to TRBJ2-2; D is undetermined. This CDR3 reads CASSQDAGGELFF. CDR3 bases: TGTGCCAGCAGCCAAGATGCTGGCGGGGAGCTGTTTTTT.